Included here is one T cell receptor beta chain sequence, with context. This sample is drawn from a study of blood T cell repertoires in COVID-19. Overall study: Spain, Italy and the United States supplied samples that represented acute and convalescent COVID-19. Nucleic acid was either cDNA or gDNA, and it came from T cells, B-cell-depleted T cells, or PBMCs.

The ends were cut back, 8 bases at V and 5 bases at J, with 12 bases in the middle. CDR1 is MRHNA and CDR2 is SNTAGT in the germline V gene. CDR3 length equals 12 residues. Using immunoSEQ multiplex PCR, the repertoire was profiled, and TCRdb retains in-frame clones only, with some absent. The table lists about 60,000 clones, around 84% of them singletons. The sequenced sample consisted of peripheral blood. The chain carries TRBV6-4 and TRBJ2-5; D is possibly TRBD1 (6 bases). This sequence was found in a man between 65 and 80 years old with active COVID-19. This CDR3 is CASGVGGETQYF. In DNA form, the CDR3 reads TGTGCCAGCGGTGTAGGGGGTGAGACCCAGTACTTC.